The 17 T cell receptor beta chains listed next were all sequenced from one sample in a study of OX40 agonist ivuxolimab in advanced cancers. Here immunoSEQ multiplex PCR was the method, and the copy in TCRdb shows in-frame clones only, minus some. The sample records fewer than 40,000 clones, roughly nine tenths being singletons. This material consisted of CD4+ or CD8+ T cells sorted from blood, taken in a trial of the OX40 agonist ivuxolimab. These receptors originate from an adult with an advanced solid tumor such as melanoma, head and neck, liver or kidney cancer.

The chain couples TRBV29-1 to TRBJ2-7; D is ambiguous. The CDR3 runs 13 residues. The germline V and J ends were trimmed by 5 bases and 7 bases, with 18 bases remaining between them. Germline V CDR1 and CDR2: SQVTM, ANQGSEA. The CDR3: CSVYHRFSWEQYF. In DNA form, the CDR3 reads TGCAGCGTTTACCACAGATTTAGCTGGGAGCAGTACTTC.

This clone has a single count. This chain connects TRBV11-2 to TRBJ1-2; 9 nucleotides align to TRBD1. Germline lookup yields CDR1 SGHAT and CDR2 FQNNGV. The CDR3 length is 15 residues. Trimming removed 5 bases from V and 8 bases from J; junction bases left unmatched: 12. The CDR3 DNA reads as TGTGCCAGCAGCCTCGGACAGGGGCCATTTGGGGGCTACACCTTC. This codes for CASSLGQGPFGGYTF. The complete variable domain, with remaining parts taken from reference TRBV11-2 and TRBJ1-2, reads EAGVAQSPRYKIIEKRQSVAFWCNPISGHATLYWYQQILGQGPKLLIQFQNNGVVDDSQLPKDRFSAERLKGVDSTLKIQPAKLEDSAVYLCASSLGQGPFGGYTFGSGTRLTVV.

This sequence joins TRBV5-5 and TRBJ2-7, with TRBD1 identical over 8 bases. There are 14 residues in the CDR3. V was pared by 1 base and J by 5 bases, with 5 bases of the junction left unmatched. Looked up from germline, CDR1 is SGHKS and CDR2 is YYEKEE (reference sequence). The CDR3 loop is CASSLRTGPHEQYF. DNA for the CDR3: TGTGCCAGCAGCTTGCGGACAGGGCCCCACGAGCAGTACTTC.

The V call is TRBV5-1, the J call TRBJ1-1; 8 bases match TRBD1. Germline CDR1 SGHRS, CDR2 YFSETQ. V gave up 5 bases and J gave up 5 bases; unmatched junction bases: 8. The CDR3 has 14 amino acids. This chain's CDR3 is CASRPMTGETEAFF. Written as DNA, the CDR3 is TGCGCCAGCAGACCGATGACAGGGGAAACTGAAGCTTTCTTT.

This clone was seen once. The chain combines TRBV5-6 with TRBJ2-1, with 7 bases that match TRBD2. Per germline, CDR1 SGHDT and CDR2 YYEEEE. This CDR3 region has 13 residues. The V and J ends lost 4 bases and 7 bases, in that order; junction bases with no gene match: 5. The CDR3: CASSPPGRNEQFF. DNA for the CDR3: TGTGCCAGCAGCCCGCCCGGGAGGAATGAGCAGTTCTTC.

This clone was seen only a few times. The chain is built from TRBV18 and TRBJ2-1, with 11 positions matching TRBD2. The CDR3 contains 18 residues. Germline V gene lookup returns CDR1 KGHSH and CDR2 LQKENI. Germline trimming cut 2 bases from V and 0 bases from J; bases unmatched to any gene: 6. The CDR3 region is CASSPAGTSGPSYNEQFF. The CDR3 bases are TGTGCCAGCTCACCAGCCGGGACTAGCGGCCCCTCCTACAATGAGCAGTTCTTC.

The chain uses TRBV4-3 and TRBJ1-5; D is undetermined. The CDR3 consists of 15 residues. Trimming removed 1 base from V and 4 bases from J, with 11 bases in between. Germline CDR1 LGHNA, CDR2 YSLEER. CDR3 bases: TGCGCCAGCAGCCAAGCGAGGAGACCTAATCAGCCCCAGCATTTT. As protein: CASSQARRPNQPQHF.

The chain joins TRBV28 to TRBJ1-1; D possibly corresponds to TRBD1 (5 bases). CDR1 is MDHEN, CDR2 SYDVKM, per germline. V dropped 6 bases and J dropped 5 bases, with 16 bases sitting between them. This CDR3 has 14 amino acids. CDR3 region: CASSPGWRGTEAFF. CDR3 in DNA: TGTGCCAGCAGCCCCGGGTGGAGGGGAACTGAAGCTTTCTTT.

This chain uses TRBV28 with TRBJ1-1; a possible D gene is TRBD1 (5 bases). There are 11 residues in the CDR3. Trimming shortened V by 5 bases and J by 10 bases, and 11 bases separated the two germline ends. Germline V CDR1 and CDR2: MDHEN, SYDVKM. DNA for the CDR3: TGTGCCAGCAGTAGTCCGGGGGGAGCTTTCTTT. This sequence encodes CASSSPGGAFF.

V gene TRBV27 combines with J gene TRBJ1-1, with D unresolved. CDR1 is MNHEY and CDR2 is SMNVEV in the germline V gene (reference sequence). The CDR3 runs 13 residues. V shed 4 bases and J shed 4 bases, with 10 bases lying between them. The CDR3 nucleotides read TGTGCCAGCAGTTCACGGGTCGTCACTGAAGCTTTCTTT. The encoded protein is CASSSRVVTEAFF.

The V call is TRBV7-8, the J call TRBJ1-6; no clear D. Trimming left V 3 bases short and J 1 base short, with 4 bases between. Per the germline V gene, CDR1 is SGHVS and CDR2 is FQNEAQ. This CDR3 is built from 14 residues. The CDR3 reads CASSFRSYNSPLHF. CDR3 nucleotide sequence: TGTGCCAGCAGCTTCAGGTCCTATAATTCACCCCTCCACTTT.

This clone was seen only a few times. The V and J genes are TRBV9 and TRBJ1-1; D not resolved. Germline CDR1 SGDLS, CDR2 YYNGEE. V lost 5 bases to trimming and J lost 4 bases, with 21 bases between them. CDR3 length: 16 amino acids. The CDR3 sequence: CASSSPSIWGGTEAFF. The DNA of the CDR3 is TGTGCCAGCAGTTCTCCCTCTATCTGGGGAGGCACTGAAGCTTTCTTT.

The count of this clone is one. This rearrangement joins TRBV2 to TRBJ2-7; 11 nucleotides agree with TRBD2. CDR1 and CDR2 (germline): SNHLY, FYNNEI. The CDR3 spans 15 residues. With 4 bases clipped from V and 1 base from J, the junction kept 3 bases outside the gene matches. The CDR3 loop reads CASSGASGRSYEQYF. DNA for the CDR3: TGTGCCAGCAGTGGGGCTAGCGGGAGGTCCTACGAGCAGTACTTC.

This clone was seen once. The gene calls are TRBV7-6 and TRBJ2-1, with TRBD2 matching over 9 bases. V gave up 2 bases and J gave up 7 bases; unmatched junction bases: 18. The V gene's germline CDR1 is SGHVS and CDR2 FNYEAQ. This CDR3 has 19 residues. DNA for the CDR3: TGTGCCAGCAGCTTAAGGGGCCTAGCGGGACATCAGCCGGGGAATGAGCAGTTCTTC. Its protein is CASSLRGLAGHQPGNEQFF.

The chain uses TRBV7-9 and TRBJ1-5; D gene unclear. The CDR3 length is 13 residues. V dropped 3 bases and J dropped 0 bases, with 3 bases sitting between them. Germline CDR1 reads SEHNR; CDR2 reads FQNEAQ (reference sequence). The DNA of the CDR3 is TGTGCCAGCAGCTTTAATAGCAATCAGCCCCAGCATTTT. Protein product: CASSFNSNQPQHF.

This clone appeared a single time. V gene TRBV7-2 combines with J gene TRBJ2-7; weak D call: TRBD1 (6 bases). Germline CDR1 SGHTA, CDR2 FQGNSA. This CDR3 is built from 14 residues. Trimming left V 6 bases short and J 0 bases short, with 12 bases between. DNA of the CDR3: TGTGCCAGCAGTCCACAGGGTGGCTCCTACGAGCAGTACTTC. Its protein product is CASSPQGGSYEQYF.

This chain joins TRBV6-1 and TRBJ2-4, with 7 bases lining up with TRBD2. V was pared by 3 bases and J by 2 bases, with 7 bases of the junction left unmatched. Germline CDR1 reads MNHNS; CDR2 reads SASEGT. CDR3 length: 16 residues. The CDR3 DNA reads as TGTGCCAGCAGTGACCCCGCCGGGACTACCAAAAACATTCAGTACTTC. It yields the protein CASSDPAGTTKNIQYF.